These 7 T cell receptor beta chains originate from one sample sequenced in a study of radiotherapy plus CTLA-4 blockade in lung cancer. Profiling relied on immunoSEQ multiplex PCR, and the TCRdb table lists in-frame clones only, not all of them. Counted here are 90,000 or so clones, around four fifths occurring once; the ten biggest clones make up around 0.76%. Here the sequenced sample was peripheral blood, taken from a patient treated with radiotherapy plus ipilimumab. These receptors originate from a human donor with non-small cell lung cancer who had stable disease on radiotherapy plus ipilimumab.

This clone rates as medium-sized. V usage is TRBV7-2 and J usage is TRBJ1-6; D is ambiguous. In germline, CDR1 is SGHTA, CDR2 FQGNSA. Trimming pared 1 base from V and 5 bases from J, leaving 9 bases between. The CDR3 is 15 residues long. In nucleotides, the CDR3 is TGTGCCAGCAGCTTAGTTCGGGAAAATAATTCACCCCTCCACTTT. This translates into CASSLVRENNSPLHF.

This clone appeared a few times. This chain connects TRBV11-2 to TRBJ2-1; 12 nucleotides line up with TRBD2. The germline V gene encodes CDR1 SGHAT and CDR2 FQNNGV. CDR3 length equals 18 residues. V shed 2 bases, J shed 0 bases, and the junction held 5 bases outside the gene matches. This CDR3 is CASSLRLAGVSSYNEQFF. The CDR3 nucleotides are TGTGCCAGCAGCTTAAGACTAGCGGGGGTGAGCTCCTACAATGAGCAGTTCTTC.

The gene calls are TRBV6-5 and TRBJ1-5; no clear D gene. The CDR3 totals 13 residues. The V end was cut by 6 bases, the J end by 3 bases, with 9 bases between. CDR1 and CDR2 (germline): MNHEY, SVGAGI. The CDR3 here is CASSRGVNQPQHF. The DNA for the CDR3 is TGTGCCAGCAGCCGCGGGGTCAATCAGCCCCAGCATTTT.

The chain has TRBV15 and TRBJ1-4; 9 bases are a match to TRBD1. CDR3 size: 14 residues. After removal of 4 bases from V and 5 bases from J, the junction contained 2 bases not matched to a gene. Germline V gene sequence: CDR1 LNHNV, CDR2 YYDKDF (reference sequence). CDR3 residues: CATSIGQGNEKLFF. The CDR3 DNA reads TGTGCCACCAGCATCGGACAGGGGAATGAAAAACTGTTTTTT.

V gene TRBV28 combines with J gene TRBJ2-1; a possible D gene is TRBD2 (6 bases). The ends were cut back, 3 bases at V and 2 bases at J, with 20 bases in the middle. The V gene's germline CDR1 is MDHEN and CDR2 SYDVKM. This CDR3 contains 18 residues. The CDR3 here is CASSFGDPGEGTYNEQFF. In nucleotides, the CDR3 is TGTGCCAGCAGTTTCGGCGACCCGGGAGAGGGAACCTACAATGAGCAGTTCTTC.

Here the CDR3 DNA reads TGTGCCAGCAGCTTAGGTTTACCCTCTGGAAACACCATATATTTT. This gives the protein CASSLGLPSGNTIYF. The chain has TRBV7-2 and TRBJ1-3; D not resolved. CDR1 SGHTA and CDR2 FQGNSA come from the germline V gene. The V end lost 1 base, the J end lost 0 bases, and 7 bases lay between the germline ends. The CDR3 length is 15 residues.

The chain uses TRBV9 and TRBJ2-1; 16 bases align to TRBD2. The germline V gene encodes CDR1 SGDLS and CDR2 YYNGEE. With V trimmed by 4 bases and J by 4 bases, 5 bases remained unmatched. The CDR3 consists of 17 residues. This chain's CDR3 is CASSRGTSGGVYNEQFF. The DNA of the CDR3 is TGTGCCAGCAGCAGAGGGACTAGCGGGGGGGTATACAATGAGCAGTTCTTC.